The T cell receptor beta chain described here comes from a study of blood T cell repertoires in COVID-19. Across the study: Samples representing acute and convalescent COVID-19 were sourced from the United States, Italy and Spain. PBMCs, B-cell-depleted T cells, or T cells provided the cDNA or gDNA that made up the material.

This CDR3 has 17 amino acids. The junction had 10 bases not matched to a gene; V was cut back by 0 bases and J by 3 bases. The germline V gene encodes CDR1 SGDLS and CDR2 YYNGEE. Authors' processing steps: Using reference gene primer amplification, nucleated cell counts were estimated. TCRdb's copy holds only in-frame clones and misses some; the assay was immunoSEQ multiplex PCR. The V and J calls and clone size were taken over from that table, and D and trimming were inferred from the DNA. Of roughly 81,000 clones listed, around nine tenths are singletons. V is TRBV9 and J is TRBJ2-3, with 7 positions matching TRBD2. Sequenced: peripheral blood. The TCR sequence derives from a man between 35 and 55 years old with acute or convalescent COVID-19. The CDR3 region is CASSVDIGLDITDTQYF. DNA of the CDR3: TGTGCCAGCAGCGTAGATATCGGACTAGATATAACAGATACGCAGTATTTT.